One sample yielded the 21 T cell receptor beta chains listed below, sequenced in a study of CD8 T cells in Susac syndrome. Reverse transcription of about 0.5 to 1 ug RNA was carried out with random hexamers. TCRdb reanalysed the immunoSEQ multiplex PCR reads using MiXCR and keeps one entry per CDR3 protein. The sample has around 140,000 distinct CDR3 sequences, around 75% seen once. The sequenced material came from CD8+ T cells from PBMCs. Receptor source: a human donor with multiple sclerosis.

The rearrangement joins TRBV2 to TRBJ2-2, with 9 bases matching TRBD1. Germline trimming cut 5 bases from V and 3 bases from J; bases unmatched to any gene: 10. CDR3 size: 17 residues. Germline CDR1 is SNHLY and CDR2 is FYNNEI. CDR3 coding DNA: TGTGCCAGCAGTCCCCCGGGACAGGGTGTGGACACCGGGGAGCTGTTTTTT. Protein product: CASSPPGQGVDTGELFF.

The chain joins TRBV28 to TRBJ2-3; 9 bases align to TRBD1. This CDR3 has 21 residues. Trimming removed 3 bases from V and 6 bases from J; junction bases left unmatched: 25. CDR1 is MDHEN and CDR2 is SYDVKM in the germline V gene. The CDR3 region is CASSFPYTTRDRGTLMDTQYF. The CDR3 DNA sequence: TGTGCCAGCAGTTTTCCTTATACCACGAGAGACAGGGGGACTCTCATGGATACGCAGTATTTT.

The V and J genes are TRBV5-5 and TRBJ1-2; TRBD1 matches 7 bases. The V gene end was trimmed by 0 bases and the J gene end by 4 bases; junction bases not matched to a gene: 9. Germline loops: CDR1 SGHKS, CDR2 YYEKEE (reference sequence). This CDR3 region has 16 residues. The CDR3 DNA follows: TGTGCCAGCAGCTTGGAGGGACAGACAAGATTCTATGGCTACACCTTC. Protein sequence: CASSLEGQTRFYGYTF.

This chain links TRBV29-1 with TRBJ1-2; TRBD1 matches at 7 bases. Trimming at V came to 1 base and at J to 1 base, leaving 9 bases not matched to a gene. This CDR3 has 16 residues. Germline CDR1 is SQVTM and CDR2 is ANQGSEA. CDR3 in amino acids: CSVEGPTGDDNYGYTF. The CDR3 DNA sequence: TGCAGCGTTGAAGGCCCCACAGGGGATGATAACTATGGCTACACCTTC.

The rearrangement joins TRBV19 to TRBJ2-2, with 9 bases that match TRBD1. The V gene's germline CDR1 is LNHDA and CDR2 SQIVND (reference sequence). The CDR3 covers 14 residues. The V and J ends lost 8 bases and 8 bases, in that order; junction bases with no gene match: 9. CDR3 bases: TGTGCCAGTTGGACAGGGGAGTCCTTGGGGGAGCTGTTTTTT. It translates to CASWTGESLGELFF.

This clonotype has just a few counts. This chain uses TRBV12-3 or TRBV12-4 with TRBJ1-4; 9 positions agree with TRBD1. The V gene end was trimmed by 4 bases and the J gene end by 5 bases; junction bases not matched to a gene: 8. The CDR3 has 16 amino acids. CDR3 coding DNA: TGTGCCAGCAGTTCCCGGGACAGGGCCCAAAATGAAAAACTGTTTTTT. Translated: CASSSRDRAQNEKLFF.

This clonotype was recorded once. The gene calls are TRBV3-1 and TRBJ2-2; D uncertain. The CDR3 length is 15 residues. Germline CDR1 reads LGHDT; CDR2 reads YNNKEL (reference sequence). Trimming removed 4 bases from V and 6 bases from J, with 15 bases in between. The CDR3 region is CASSRTDGVPGELFF. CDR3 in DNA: TGTGCCAGCAGCCGGACGGACGGTGTACCCGGGGAGCTGTTTTTT. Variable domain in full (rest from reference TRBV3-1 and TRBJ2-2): DTAVSQTPKYLVTQMGNDKSIKCEQNLGHDTMYWYKQDSKKFLKIMFSYNNKELIINETVPNRFSPKSPDKAHLNLHINSLELGDSAVYFCASSRTDGVPGELFFGEGSRLTVL.

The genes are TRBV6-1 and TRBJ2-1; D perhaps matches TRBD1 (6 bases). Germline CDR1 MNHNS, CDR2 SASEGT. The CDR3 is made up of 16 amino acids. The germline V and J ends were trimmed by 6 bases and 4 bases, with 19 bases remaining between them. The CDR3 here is CASRLDSRLLYNEQFF. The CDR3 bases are TGTGCCAGCAGACTGGACAGCCGACTATTATACAATGAGCAGTTCTTC.

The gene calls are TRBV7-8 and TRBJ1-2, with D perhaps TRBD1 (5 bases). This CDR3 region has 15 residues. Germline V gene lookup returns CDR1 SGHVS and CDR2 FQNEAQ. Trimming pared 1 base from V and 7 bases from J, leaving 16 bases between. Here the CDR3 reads CASSLVLGPDGGYTF. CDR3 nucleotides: TGTGCCAGCAGCTTAGTACTGGGGCCTGATGGTGGCTACACCTTC.

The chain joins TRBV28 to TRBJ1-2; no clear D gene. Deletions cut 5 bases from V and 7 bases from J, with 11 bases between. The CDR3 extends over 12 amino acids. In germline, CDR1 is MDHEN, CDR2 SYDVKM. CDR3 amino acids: CASSAGEGGYTF. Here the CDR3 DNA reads TGTGCCAGCAGTGCCGGAGAGGGTGGCTACACCTTC.

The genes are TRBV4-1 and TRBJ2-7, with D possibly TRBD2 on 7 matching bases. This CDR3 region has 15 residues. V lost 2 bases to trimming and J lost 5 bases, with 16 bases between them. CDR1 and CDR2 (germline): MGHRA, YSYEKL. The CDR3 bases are TGCGCCAGCAGCCAAAGCATACAGGGAGGGGACGAGCAGTACTTC. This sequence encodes CASSQSIQGGDEQYF.

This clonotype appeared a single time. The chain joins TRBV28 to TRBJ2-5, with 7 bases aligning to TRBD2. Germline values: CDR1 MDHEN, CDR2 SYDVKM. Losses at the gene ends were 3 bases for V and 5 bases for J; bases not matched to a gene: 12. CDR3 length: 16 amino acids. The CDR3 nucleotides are TGTGCCAGCAGTTTTTTTGGGGCGGGGGAGAAGGAGACCCAGTACTTC. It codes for CASSFFGAGEKETQYF.

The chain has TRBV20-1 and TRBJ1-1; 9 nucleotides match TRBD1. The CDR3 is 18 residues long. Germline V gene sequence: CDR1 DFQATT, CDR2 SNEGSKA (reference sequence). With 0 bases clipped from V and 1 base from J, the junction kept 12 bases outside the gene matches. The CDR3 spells CSARDILTGTGRNTEAFF. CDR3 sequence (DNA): TGCAGTGCTAGAGATATCCTTACCGGGACAGGGCGGAACACTGAAGCTTTCTTT.

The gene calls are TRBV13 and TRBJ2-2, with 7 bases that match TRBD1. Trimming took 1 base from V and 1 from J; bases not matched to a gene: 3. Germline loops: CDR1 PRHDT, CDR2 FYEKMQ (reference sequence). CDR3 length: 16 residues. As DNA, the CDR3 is TGTGCCAGCAGCTTAGAACAGGGGAGGAACACCGGGGAGCTGTTTTTT. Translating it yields CASSLEQGRNTGELFF. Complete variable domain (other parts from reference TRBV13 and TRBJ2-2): AAGVIQSPRHLIKEKRETATLKCYPIPRHDTVYWYQQGPGQDPQFLISFYEKMQSDKGSIPDRFSAQQFSDYHSELNMSSLELGDSALYFCASSLEQGRNTGELFFGEGSRLTVL.

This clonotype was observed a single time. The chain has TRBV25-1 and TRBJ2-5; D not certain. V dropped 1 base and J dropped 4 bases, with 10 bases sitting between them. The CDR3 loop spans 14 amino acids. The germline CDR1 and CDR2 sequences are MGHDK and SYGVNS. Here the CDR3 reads CASSEFGSGETQYF. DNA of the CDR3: TGTGCCAGCAGTGAATTTGGTTCGGGAGAGACCCAGTACTTC.

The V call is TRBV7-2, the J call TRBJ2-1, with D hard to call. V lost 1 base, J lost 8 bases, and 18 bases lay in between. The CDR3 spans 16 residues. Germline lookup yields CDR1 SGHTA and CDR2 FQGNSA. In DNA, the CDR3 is TGTGCCAGCAGCTTAGTTTGGTCTACGTCCACCGATGAGCAGTTCTTC. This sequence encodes CASSLVWSTSTDEQFF.

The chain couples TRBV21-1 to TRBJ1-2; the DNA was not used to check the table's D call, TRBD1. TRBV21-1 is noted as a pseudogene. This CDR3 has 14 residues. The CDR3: CASSTRGALYGYTF. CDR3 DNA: TGTGCCAGCAGCACTAGGGGGGCTCTCTATGGCTACACCTTC.

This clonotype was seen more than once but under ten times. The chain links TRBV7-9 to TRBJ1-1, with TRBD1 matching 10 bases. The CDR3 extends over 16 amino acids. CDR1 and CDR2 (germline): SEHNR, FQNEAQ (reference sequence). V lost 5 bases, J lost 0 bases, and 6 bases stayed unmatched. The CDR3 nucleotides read TGTGCCAGCAGCCGGGGGGACAGGGGCCTGAACACTGAAGCTTTCTTT. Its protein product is CASSRGDRGLNTEAFF.

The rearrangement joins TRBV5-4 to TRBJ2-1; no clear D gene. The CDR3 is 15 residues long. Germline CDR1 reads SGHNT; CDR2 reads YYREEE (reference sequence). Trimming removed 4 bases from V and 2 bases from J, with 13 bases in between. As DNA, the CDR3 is TGTGCCAGCAGCCAAGCCGCAGAGACCTACAATGAGCAGTTCTTC. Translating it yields CASSQAAETYNEQFF.

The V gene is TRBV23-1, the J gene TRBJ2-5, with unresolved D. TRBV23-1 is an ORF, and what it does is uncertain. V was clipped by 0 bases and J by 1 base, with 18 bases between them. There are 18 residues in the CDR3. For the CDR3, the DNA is TGCGCCAGCAGTCAATCGATAGATGTGGTGGACGGCCAAGAGACCCAGTACTTC. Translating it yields CASSQSIDVVDGQETQYF.

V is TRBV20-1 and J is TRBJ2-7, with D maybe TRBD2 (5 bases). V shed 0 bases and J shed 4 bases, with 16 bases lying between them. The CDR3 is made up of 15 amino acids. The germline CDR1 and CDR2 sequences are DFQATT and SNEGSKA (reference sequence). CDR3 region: CSARDTLAFLYEQYF. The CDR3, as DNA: TGCAGTGCTAGAGATACCCTAGCCTTTCTATACGAGCAGTACTTC.